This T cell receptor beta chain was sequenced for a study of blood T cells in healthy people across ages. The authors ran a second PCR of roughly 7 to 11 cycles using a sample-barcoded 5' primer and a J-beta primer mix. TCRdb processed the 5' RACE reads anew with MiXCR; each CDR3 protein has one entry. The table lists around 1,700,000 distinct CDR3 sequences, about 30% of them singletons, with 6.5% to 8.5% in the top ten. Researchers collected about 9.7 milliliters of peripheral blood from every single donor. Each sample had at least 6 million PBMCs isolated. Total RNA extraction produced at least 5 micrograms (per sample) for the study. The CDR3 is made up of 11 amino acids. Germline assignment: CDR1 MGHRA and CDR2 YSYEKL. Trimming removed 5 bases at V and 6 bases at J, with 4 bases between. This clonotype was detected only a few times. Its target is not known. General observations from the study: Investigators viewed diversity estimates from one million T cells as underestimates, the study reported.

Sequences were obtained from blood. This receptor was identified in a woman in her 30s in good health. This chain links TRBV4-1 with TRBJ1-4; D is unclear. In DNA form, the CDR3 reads TGCGCCAGCAGCTACCATGAAAAACTGTTTTTT. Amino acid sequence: CASSYHEKLFF.